The rows below give T cell receptor beta chains drawn from one sample of a study of T-cell reconstitution after alpha-beta-depleted transplantation in children. One entry per CDR3 protein results from TCRdb running MiXCR on the PCR reads. The sample includes a few hundred thousand distinct CDR3 sequences, roughly a tenth of them seen just once. Sequenced here: PBMCs from the stem cell graft donor, sampled from the stem cell graft. These receptors were collected from a human donor who donated a stem cell graft to a child with acute lymphoblastic leukemia. CDR3s include the opening cysteine and the closing phenylalanine or tryptophan. The D gene is left open where the match is weak. Size values are once, few and many counts, or a class for expanded clones, and some rows have none.

>TRBV5-1|many|TRBD1|TRBJ2-3
TGCGCCAGCAGCTTCAGGACAGGTTACACAGATACGCAGTATTTT
CASSFRTGYTDTQYF
>TRBV7-2|many|TRBD1|TRBJ2-7
TGTGCCAGCAGCTTAGAGACCGGGACAGGGACGTACGAGCAGTACTTC
CASSLETGTGTYEQYF
>TRBV5-1|-|TRBD2|TRBJ2-1
TGCGCCAGCAGCTCCGAAACTGGACTAGCGGGGCTTAACTACAATGAGCAGTTCTTC
CASSSETGLAGLNYNEQFF
>TRBV24-1|few|-|TRBJ1-1
TGTGCCACCAGTGATTTGGTCACCCGGGCCACTGAAGCTTTCTTT
CATSDLVTRATEAFF
>TRBV7-2|many|TRBD2|TRBJ2-5
TGTGCCAGCAGCCTCCAAGCGGGGGGCCTGGAGACCCAGTACTTC
CASSLQAGGLETQYF
>TRBV6-1|few|TRBD1|TRBJ2-7
TGTGCCAGCAGTAAACCCGGACAGGTTACTACATACGAGCAGTACTTC
CASSKPGQVTTYEQYF
>TRBV10-2|few|-|TRBJ1-4
TGCGCCAGCAGTGAGTCGGCGGCTGAAAAACTGTTTTTT
CASSESAAEKLFF
>TRBV10-3|many|-|TRBJ1-6
TGTGCCATCAGTGAGGGGCGTGTTGATAATTCACCCCTCCACTTT
CAISEGRVDNSPLHF
>TRBV3-1|-|-|TRBJ2-5
TGTGCCAGCAGCCAAGATTTCCCCAGCCAAGAGACCCAGTACTTC
CASSQDFPSQETQYF
>TRBV4-3|many|TRBD1|TRBJ2-3
TGCGCCAGCAGCAGGGGGCGGCGGGCAGATACGCAGTATTTT
CASSRGRRADTQYF
>TRBV5-1|few|-|TRBJ1-4
TGCGCCAGCAGCCGGGTACAGGGTCCGGGAGAAAAACTGTTTTTT
CASSRVQGPGEKLFF